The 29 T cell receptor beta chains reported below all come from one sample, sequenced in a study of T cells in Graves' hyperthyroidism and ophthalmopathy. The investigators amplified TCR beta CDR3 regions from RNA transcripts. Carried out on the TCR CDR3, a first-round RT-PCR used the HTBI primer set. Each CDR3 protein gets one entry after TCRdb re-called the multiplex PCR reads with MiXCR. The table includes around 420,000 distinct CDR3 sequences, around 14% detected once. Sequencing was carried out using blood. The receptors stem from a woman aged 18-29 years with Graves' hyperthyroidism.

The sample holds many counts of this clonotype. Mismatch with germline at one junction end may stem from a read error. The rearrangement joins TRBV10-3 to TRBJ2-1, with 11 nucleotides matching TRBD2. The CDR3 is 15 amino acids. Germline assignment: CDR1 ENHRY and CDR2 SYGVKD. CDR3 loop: CAISETSGSYHEQFF. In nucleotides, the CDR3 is TGTGCCATCAGTGAGACTAGCGGGAGCTACCATGAGCAGTTCTTC.

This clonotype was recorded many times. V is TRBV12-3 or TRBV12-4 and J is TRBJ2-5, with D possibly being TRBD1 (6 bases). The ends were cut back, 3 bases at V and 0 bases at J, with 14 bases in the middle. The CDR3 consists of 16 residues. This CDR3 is CASSLRGKTHQETQYF. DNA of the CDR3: TGTGCCAGCAGTTTGAGGGGGAAAACGCACCAAGAGACCCAGTACTTC.

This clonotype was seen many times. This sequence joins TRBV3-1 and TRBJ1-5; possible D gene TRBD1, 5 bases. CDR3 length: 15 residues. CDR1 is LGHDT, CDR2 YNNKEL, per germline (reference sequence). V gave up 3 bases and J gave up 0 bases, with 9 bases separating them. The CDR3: CASSQGRFSNQPQHF. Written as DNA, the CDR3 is TGTGCCAGCAGCCAGGGACGGTTTAGCAATCAGCCCCAGCATTTT. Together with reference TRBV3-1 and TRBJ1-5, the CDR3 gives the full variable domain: DTAVSQTPKYLVTQMGNDKSIKCEQNLGHDTMYWYKQDSKKFLKIMFSYNNKELIINETVPNRFSPKSPDKAHLNLHINSLELGDSAVYFCASSQGRFSNQPQHFGDGTRLSIL.

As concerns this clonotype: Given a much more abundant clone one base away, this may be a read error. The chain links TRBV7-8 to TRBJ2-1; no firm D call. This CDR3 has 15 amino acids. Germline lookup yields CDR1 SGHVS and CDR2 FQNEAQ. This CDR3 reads CARSARLQVYNEQFF. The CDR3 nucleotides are TGTGCCCGCAGCGCCCGCCTTCAGGTTTACAATGAGCAGTTCTTC. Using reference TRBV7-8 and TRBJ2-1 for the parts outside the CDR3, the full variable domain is GAGVSQSPRYKVAKRGQDVALRCDPISGHVSLFWYQQALGQGPEFLTYFQNEAQLDKSGLPSDRFFAERPEGSVSTLKIQRTQQEDSAVYLCARSARLQVYNEQFFGPGTRLTVL.

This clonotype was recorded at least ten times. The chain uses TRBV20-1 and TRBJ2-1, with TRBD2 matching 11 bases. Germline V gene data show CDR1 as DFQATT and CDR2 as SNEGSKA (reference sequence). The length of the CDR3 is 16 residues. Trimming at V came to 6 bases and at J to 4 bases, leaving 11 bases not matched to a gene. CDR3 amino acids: CSAHATSSGRYNEQFF. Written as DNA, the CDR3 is TGCAGTGCCCACGCAACCTCTAGCGGGAGGTACAATGAGCAGTTCTTC.

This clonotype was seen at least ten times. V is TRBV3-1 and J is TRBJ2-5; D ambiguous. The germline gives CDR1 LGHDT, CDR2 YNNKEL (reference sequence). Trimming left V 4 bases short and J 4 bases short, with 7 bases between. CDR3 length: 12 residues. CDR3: CASSPESETQYF. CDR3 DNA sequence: TGTGCCAGCAGCCCCGAGTCAGAGACCCAGTACTTC.

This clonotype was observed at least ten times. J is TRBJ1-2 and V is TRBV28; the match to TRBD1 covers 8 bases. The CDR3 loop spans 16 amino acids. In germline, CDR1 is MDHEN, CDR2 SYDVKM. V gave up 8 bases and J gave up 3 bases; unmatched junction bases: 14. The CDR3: CASDPEGLTGDYGYTF. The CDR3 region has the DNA TGTGCCAGCGACCCGGAAGGCTTGACAGGGGACTATGGCTACACCTTC.

In nucleotides, the CDR3 is TGCAGTGCTGCAGTCGGGTCAAAGTCATTTTACGAGCAGTACTTC. Translated: CSAAVGSKSFYEQYF. The chain couples TRBV20-1 to TRBJ2-7; D unclear. Germline V lookup: CDR1 DFQATT, CDR2 SNEGSKA (reference sequence). V lost 5 bases and J 4 bases, leaving 21 bases between the germline ends. The CDR3 is 15 residues long.

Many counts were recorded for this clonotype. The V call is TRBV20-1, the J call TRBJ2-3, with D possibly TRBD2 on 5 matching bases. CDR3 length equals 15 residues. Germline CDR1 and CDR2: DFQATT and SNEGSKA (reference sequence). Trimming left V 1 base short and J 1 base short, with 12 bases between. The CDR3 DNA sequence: TGCAGTGCTAGAGTCACTAGTCGGGGCACAGATACGCAGTATTTT. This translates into CSARVTSRGTDTQYF.

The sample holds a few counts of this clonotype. The CDR3 reads CASSARLNTEAFF. The CDR3 DNA is TGCGCCAGCAGTGCACGTTTGAACACTGAAGCTTTCTTT. This chain links TRBV10-1 with TRBJ1-1; D is undetermined. Germline CDR1 is WNHNN and CDR2 is SYGVQD (reference sequence). The CDR3 is 13 residues long. The V end lost 4 bases, the J end lost 0 bases, and 6 bases lay between the germline ends.

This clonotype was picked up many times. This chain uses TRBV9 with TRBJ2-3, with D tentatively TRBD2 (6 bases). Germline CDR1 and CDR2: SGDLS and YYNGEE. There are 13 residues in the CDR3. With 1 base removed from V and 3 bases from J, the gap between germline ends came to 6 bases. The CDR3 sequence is CASSVSGTDTQYF. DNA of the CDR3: TGTGCCAGCAGCGTAAGCGGGACAGATACGCAGTATTTT.

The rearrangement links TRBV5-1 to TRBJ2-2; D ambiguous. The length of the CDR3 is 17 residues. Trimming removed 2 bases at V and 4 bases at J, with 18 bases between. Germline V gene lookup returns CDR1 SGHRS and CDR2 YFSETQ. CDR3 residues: CASSLENRDIPTGELFF. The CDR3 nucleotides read TGCGCCAGCAGCTTAGAAAATCGCGATATACCCACCGGGGAGCTGTTTTTT.

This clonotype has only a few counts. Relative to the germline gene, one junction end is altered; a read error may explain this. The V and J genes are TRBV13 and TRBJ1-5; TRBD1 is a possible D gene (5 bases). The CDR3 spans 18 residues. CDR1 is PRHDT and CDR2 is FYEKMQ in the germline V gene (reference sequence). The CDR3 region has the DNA TGTGCCAGCAGCCTAGGGGATCGAATCCGGGACGGTGATCAGCCCCAGCATTTT. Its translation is CASSLGDRIRDGDQPQHF.

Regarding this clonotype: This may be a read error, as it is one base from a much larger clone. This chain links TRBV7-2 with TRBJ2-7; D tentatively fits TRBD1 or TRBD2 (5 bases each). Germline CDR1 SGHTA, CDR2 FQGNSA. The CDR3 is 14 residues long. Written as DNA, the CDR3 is TGTGCCAGCAGCCGAACCCGGGGCCTCTACGGGCAGTACTTC. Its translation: CASSRTRGLYGQYF.

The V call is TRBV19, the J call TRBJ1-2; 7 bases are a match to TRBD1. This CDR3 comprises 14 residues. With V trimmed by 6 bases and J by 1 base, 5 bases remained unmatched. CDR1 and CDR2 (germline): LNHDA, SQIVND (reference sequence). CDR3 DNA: TGTGCCAGTAGAGGGGGCGCGGGTAACTATGGCTACACCTTC. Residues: CASRGGAGNYGYTF.

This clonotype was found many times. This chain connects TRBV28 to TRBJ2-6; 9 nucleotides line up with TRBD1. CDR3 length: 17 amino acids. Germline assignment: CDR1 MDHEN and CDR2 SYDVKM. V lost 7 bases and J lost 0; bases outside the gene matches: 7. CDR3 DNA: TGTGCCAGCACCTGGACAGGGGTTGTCTCTGGGGCCAACGTCCTGACTTTC. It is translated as CASTWTGVVSGANVLTF.

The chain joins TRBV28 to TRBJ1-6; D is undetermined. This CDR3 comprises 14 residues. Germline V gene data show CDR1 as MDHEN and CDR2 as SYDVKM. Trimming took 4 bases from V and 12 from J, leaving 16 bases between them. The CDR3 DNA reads TGTGCCAGCAGTTCGGGCCCCGGGGAGGAACCCCTCCACTTT. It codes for CASSSGPGEEPLHF.

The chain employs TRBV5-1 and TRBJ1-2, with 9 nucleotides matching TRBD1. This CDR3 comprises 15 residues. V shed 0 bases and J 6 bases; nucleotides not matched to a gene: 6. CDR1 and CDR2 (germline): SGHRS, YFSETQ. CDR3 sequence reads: CASSLGAGTGNGYTF. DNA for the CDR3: TGCGCCAGCAGCTTGGGGGCCGGGACAGGGAATGGCTACACCTTC. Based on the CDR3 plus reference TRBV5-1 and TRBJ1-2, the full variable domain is KAGVTQTPRYLIKTRGQQVTLSCSPISGHRSVSWYQQTPGQGLQFLFEYFSETQRNKGNFPGRFSGRQFSNSRSEMNVSTLELGDSALYLCASSLGAGTGNGYTFGSGTRLTVV.

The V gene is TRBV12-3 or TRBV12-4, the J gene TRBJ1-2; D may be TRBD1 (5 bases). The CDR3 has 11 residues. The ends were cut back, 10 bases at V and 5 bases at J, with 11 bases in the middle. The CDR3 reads CATPRGYGYTF. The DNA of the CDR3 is TGTGCCACCCCTCGGGGGTATGGCTACACCTTC.

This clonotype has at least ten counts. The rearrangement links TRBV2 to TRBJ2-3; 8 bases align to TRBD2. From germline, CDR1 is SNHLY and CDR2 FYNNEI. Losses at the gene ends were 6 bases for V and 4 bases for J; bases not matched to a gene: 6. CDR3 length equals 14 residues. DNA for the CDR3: TGTGCCAGCAGGGCCGGGACTAGGTCAGATACGCAGTATTTT. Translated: CASRAGTRSDTQYF. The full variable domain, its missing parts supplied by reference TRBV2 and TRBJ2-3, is EPEVTQTPSHQVTQMGQEVILRCVPISNHLYFYWYRQILGQKVEFLVSFYNNEISEKSEIFDDQFSVERPDGSNFTLKIRSTKLEDSAMYFCASRAGTRSDTQYFGPGTRLTVL.

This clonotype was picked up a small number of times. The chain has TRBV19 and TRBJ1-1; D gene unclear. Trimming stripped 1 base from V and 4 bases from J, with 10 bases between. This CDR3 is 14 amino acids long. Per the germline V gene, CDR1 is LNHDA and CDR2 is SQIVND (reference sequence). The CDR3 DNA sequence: TGTGCCAGTAGTATAGGGTGGACGGGCACTGAAGCTTTCTTT. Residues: CASSIGWTGTEAFF.

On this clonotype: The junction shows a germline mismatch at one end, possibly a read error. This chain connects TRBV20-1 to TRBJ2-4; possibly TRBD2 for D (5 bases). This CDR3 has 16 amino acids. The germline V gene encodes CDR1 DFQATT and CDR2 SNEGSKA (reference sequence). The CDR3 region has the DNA TGCAGTGCTAGCAGCAGACAAGCTCTAGCCAGAAACATTCAGTACTTC. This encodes CSASSRQALARNIQYF.

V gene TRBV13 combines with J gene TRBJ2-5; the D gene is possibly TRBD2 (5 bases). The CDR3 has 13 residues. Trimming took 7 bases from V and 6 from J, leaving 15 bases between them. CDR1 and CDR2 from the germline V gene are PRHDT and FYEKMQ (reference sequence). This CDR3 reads CASTRGSSQTQYF. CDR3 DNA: TGTGCCAGCACCCGGGGAAGTTCACAGACCCAGTACTTC.

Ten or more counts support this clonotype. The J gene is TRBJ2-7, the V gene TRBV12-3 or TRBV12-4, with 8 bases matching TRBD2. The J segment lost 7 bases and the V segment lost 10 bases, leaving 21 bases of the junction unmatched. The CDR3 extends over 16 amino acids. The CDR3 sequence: CATKKMGAGGELEQYF. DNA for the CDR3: TGTGCCACTAAAAAAATGGGGGCGGGAGGCGAACTGGAGCAGTACTTC.

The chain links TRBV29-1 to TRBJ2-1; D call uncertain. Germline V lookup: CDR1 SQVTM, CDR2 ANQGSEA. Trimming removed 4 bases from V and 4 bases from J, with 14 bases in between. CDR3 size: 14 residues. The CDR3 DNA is TGCAGCGTTGTTAGTTCCCCCGGGTACAATGAGCAGTTCTTC. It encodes CSVVSSPGYNEQFF.

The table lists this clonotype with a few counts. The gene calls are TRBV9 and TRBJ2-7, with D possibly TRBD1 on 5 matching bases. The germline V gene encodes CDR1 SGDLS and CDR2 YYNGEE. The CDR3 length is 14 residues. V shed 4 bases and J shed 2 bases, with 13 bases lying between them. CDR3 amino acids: CASSHTTAPYEQYF. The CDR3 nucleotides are TGTGCCAGCAGCCATACGACAGCGCCCTACGAGCAGTACTTC.

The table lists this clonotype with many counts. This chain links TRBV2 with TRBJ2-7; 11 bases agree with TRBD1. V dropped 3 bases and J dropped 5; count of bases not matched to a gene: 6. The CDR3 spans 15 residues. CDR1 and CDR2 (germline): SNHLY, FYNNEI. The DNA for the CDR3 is TGTGCCAGCAGTGATGGACAGGGGGCTTACAACGAGCAGTACTTC. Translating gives CASSDGQGAYNEQYF.

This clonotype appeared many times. CDR3 amino acids: CASRYDRETNTEAFF. For the CDR3, the DNA is TGTGCCAGCAGATACGACAGGGAGACGAACACTGAAGCTTTCTTT. The V gene is TRBV12-3 or TRBV12-4, the J gene TRBJ1-1; 7 nucleotides line up with TRBD1. V trimming: 6 bases; J trimming: 1 base; junction bases outside the gene matches: 8. The CDR3 runs 15 residues.

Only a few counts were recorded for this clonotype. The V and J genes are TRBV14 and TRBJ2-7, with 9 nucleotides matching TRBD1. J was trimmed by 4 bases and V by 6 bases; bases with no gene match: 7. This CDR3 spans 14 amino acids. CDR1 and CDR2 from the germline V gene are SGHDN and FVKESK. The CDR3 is CASSQTGGAYEQYF. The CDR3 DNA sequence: TGTGCCAGCAGTCAAACAGGGGGCGCGTACGAGCAGTACTTC.